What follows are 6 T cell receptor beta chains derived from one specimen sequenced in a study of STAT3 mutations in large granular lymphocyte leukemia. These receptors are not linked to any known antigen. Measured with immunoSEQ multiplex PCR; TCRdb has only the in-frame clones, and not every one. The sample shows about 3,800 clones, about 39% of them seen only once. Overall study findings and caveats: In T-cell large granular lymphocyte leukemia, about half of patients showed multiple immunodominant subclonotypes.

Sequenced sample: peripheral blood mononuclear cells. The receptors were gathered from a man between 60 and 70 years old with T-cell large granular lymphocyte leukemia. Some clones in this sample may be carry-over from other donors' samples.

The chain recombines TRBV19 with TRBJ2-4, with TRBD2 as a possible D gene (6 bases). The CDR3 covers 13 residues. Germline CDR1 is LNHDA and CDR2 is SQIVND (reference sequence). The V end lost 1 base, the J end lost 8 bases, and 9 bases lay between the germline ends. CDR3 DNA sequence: TGTGCCAGTAGTATAGTAACGGGGGACATTCAGTACTTC. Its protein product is CASSIVTGDIQYF.

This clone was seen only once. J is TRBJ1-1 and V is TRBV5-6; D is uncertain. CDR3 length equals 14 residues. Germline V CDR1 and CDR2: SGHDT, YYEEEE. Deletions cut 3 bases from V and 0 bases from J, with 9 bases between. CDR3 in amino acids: CASSWVQLNTEAFF. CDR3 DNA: TGTGCCAGCAGCTGGGTACAGTTGAACACTGAAGCTTTCTTT.

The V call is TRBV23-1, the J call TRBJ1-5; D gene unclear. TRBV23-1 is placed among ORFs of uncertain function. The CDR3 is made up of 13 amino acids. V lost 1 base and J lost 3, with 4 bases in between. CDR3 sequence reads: CASSQYSNQPQHF. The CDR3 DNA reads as TGCGCCAGCAGTCAATATTCCAATCAGCCCCAGCATTTT.

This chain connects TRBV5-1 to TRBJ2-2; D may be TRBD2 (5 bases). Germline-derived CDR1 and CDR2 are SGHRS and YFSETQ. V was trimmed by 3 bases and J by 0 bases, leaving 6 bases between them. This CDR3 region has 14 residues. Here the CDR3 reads CASSSGSNTGELFF. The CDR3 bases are TGCGCCAGCAGCTCGGGGTCGAACACCGGGGAGCTGTTTTTT.

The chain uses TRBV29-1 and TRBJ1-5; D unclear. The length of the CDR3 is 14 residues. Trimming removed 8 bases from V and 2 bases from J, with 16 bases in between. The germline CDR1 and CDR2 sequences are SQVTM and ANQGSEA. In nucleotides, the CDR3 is TGCAGCCCGACCTCGACGGAGTGCAATCAGCCCCAGCATTTT. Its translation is CSPTSTECNQPQHF.

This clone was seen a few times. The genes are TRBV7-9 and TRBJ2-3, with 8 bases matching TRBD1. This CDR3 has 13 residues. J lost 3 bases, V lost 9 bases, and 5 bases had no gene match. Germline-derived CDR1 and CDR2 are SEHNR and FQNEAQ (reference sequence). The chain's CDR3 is CASTTGETDTQYF. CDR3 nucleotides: TGTGCCAGTACGACAGGGGAGACAGATACGCAGTATTTT.